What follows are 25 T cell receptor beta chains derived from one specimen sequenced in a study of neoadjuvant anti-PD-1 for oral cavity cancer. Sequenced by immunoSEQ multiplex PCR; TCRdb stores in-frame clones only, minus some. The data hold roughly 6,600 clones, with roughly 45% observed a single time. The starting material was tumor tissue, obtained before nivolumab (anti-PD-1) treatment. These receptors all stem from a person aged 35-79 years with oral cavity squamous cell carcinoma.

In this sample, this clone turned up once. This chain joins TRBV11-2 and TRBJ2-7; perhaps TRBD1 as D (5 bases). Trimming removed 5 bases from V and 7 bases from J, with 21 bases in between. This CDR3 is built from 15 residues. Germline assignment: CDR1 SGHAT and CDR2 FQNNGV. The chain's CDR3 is CASSTSQGPLGEQYF. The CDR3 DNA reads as TGTGCCAGCAGCACATCCCAGGGCCCCTTGGGAGAGCAGTACTTC.

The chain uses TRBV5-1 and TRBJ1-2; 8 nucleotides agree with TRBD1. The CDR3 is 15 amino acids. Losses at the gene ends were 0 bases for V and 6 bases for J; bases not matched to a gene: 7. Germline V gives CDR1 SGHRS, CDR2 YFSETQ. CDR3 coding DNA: TGCGCCAGCAGCTTGGCCCGGCAGGGGGCCGATGGCTACACCTTC. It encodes CASSLARQGADGYTF.

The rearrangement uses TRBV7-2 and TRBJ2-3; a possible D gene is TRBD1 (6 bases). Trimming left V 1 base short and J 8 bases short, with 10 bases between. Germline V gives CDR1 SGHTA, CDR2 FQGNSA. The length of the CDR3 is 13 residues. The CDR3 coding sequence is TGTGCCAGCAGCTTAGATGCAGGGGCTACGCAGTATTTT. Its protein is CASSLDAGATQYF.

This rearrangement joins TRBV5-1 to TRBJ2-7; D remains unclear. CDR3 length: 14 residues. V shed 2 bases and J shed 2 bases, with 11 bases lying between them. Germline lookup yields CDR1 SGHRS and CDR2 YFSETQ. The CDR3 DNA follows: TGCGCCAGCAGCTTTCCCTATTCAACCTACGAGCAGTACTTC. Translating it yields CASSFPYSTYEQYF.

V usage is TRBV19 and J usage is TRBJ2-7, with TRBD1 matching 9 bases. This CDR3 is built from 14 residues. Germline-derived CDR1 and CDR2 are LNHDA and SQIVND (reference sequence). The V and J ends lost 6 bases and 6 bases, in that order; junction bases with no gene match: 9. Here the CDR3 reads CASSLGTGLSEQYF. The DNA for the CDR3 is TGTGCCAGTAGCCTCGGGACAGGGTTGAGCGAGCAGTACTTC.

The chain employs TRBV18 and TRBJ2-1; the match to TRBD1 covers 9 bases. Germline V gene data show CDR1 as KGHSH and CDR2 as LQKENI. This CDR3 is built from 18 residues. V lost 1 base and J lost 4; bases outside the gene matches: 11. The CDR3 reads CASSPQKQGALSYNEQFF. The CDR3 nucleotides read TGTGCCAGCTCACCACAGAAACAGGGGGCCCTTTCTTACAATGAGCAGTTCTTC.

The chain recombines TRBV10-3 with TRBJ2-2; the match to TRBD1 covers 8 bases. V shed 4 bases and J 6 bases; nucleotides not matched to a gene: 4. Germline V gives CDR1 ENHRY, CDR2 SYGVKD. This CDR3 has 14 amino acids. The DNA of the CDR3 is TGTGCCATCAGTGGACAGGGGAAGGCCGGGGAGCTGTTTTTT. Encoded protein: CAISGQGKAGELFF.

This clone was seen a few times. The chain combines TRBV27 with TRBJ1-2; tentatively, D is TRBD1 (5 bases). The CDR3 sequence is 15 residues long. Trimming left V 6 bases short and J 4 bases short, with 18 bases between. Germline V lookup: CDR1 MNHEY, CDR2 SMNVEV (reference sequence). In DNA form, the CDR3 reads TGTGCCAGCAGGACGTCCGGGACGGAAAGCTATGGCTACACCTTC. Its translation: CASRTSGTESYGYTF.

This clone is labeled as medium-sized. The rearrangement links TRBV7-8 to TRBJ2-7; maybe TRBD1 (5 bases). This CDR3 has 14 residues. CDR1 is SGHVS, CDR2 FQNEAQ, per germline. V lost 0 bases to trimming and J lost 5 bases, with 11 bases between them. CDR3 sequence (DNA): TGTGCCAGCAGCTTAGCGGCAGGGAACCACGAGCAGTACTTC. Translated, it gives CASSLAAGNHEQYF. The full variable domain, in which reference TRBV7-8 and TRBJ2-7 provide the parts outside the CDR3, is GAGVSQSPRYKVAKRGQDVALRCDPISGHVSLFWYQQALGQGPEFLTYFQNEAQLDKSGLPSDRFFAERPEGSVSTLKIQRTQQEDSAVYLCASSLAAGNHEQYFGPGTRLTVT.

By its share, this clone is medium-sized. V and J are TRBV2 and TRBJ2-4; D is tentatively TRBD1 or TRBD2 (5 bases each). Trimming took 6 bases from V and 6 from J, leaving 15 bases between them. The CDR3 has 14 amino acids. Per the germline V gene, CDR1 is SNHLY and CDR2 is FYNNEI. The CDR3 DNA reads TGTGCCAGCAGAGGGGAGCCAGGAGGAAACATTCAGTACTTC. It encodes CASRGEPGGNIQYF.

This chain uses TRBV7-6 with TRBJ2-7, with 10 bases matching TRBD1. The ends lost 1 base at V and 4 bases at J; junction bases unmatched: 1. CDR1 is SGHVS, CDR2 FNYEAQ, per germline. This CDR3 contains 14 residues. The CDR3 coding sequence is TGTGCCAGCAGCTTAGGGGGACAGGGGTACGAGCAGTACTTC. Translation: CASSLGGQGYEQYF.

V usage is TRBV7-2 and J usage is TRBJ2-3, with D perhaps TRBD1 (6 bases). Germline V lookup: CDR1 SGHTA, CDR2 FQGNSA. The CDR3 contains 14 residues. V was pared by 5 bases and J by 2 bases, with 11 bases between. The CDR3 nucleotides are TGTGCCAGCAGCGCAGGGGAAGTCACAGATACGCAGTATTTT. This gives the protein CASSAGEVTDTQYF.

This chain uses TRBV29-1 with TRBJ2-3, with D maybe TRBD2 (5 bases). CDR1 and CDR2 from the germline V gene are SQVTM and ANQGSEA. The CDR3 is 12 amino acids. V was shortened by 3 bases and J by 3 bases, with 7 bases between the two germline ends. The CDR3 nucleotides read TGCAGCGTTGACGGCGGGACAGATACGCAGTATTTT. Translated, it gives CSVDGGTDTQYF.

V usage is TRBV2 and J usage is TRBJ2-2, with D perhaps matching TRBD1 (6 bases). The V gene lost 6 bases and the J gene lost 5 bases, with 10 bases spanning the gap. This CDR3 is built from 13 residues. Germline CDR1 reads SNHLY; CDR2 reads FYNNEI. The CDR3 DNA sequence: TGTGCCAGCAGAGCTGACAGGACCGGGGAGCTGTTTTTT. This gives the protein CASRADRTGELFF.

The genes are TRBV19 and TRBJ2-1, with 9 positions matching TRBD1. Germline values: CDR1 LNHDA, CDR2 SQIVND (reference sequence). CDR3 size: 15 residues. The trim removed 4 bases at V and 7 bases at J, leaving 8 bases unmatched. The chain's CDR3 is CASSTGGDRVNEQFF. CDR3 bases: TGTGCCAGTAGTACAGGGGGGGACAGGGTTAATGAGCAGTTCTTC.

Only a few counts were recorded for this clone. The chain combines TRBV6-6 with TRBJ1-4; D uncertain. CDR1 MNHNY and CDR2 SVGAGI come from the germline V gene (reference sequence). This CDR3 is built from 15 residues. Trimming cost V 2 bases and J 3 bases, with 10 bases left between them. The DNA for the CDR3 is TGTGCCAGCAGTTACGGTTCCGGAGCTAATGAAAAACTGTTTTTT. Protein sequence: CASSYGSGANEKLFF.

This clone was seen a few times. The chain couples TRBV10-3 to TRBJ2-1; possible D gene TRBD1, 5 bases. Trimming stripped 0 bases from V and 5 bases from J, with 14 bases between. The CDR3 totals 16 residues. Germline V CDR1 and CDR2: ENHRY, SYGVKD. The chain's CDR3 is CAISESRATGNNEQFF. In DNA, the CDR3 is TGTGCCATCAGTGAGTCCAGAGCCACAGGTAACAATGAGCAGTTCTTC.

CDR3: CASSPRTAGELFF. The DNA for the CDR3 is TGTGCCAGCAGCCCAAGGACAGCCGGGGAGCTGTTTTTT. The V gene is TRBV7-6, the J gene TRBJ2-2, with D possibly being TRBD1 (6 bases). The length of the CDR3 is 13 residues. V was cut by 5 bases and J by 6 bases, with 10 bases left in between. Germline-derived CDR1 and CDR2 are SGHVS and FNYEAQ.

The CDR3 reads CAIRELAGVRGEQFF. DNA of the CDR3: TGTGCCATCAGGGAACTAGCGGGGGTGCGGGGTGAGCAGTTCTTC. The chain combines TRBV10-3 with TRBJ2-1; TRBD2 aligns across 11 bases. V dropped 6 bases and J dropped 9; count of bases not matched to a gene: 10. This CDR3 spans 15 amino acids. CDR1 ENHRY and CDR2 SYGVKD come from the germline V gene.

CDR3 loop: CASSPDTAANTEAFF. CDR3 sequence (DNA): TGTGCCAGCAGCCCTGACACAGCGGCCAACACTGAAGCTTTCTTT. V usage is TRBV5-6 and J usage is TRBJ1-1; D gene ambiguous. Trimming pared 4 bases from V and 2 bases from J, leaving 15 bases between. The CDR3 length is 15 residues. Germline-derived CDR1 and CDR2 are SGHDT and YYEEEE.

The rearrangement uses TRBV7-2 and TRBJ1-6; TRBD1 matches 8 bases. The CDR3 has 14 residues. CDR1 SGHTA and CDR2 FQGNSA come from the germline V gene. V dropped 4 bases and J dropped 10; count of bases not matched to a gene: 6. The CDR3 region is CASSSGQARSPLHF. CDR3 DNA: TGTGCCAGCAGCTCGGGACAGGCTCGCTCACCCCTCCACTTT.

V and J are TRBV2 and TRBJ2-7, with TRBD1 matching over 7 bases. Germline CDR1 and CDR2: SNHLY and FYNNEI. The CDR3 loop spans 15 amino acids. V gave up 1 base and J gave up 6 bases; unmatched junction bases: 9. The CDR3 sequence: CASSEESTGRSEQYF. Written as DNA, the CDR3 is TGTGCCAGCAGTGAAGAGTCGACAGGGCGGAGCGAGCAGTACTTC.

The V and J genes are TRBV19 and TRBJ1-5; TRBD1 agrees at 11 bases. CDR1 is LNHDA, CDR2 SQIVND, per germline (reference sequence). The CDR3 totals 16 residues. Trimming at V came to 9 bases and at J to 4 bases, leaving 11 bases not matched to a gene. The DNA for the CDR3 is TGTGCCAGCACTCAGGACAGGGGGCAGGGGAATCAGCCCCAGCATTTT. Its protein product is CASTQDRGQGNQPQHF. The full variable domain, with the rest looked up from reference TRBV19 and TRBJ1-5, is DGGITQSPKYLFRKEGQNVTLSCEQNLNHDAMYWYRQDPGQGLRLIYYSQIVNDFQKGDIAEGYSVSREKKESFPLTVTSAQKNPTAFYLCASTQDRGQGNQPQHFGDGTRLSIL.

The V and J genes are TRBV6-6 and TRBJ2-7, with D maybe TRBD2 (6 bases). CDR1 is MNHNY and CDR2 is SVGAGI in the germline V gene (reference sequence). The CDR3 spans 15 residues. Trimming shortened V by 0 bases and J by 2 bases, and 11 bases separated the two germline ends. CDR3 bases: TGTGCCAGCAGTTACTCGATTTGGGGGGCCTACGAGCAGTACTTC. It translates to CASSYSIWGAYEQYF.

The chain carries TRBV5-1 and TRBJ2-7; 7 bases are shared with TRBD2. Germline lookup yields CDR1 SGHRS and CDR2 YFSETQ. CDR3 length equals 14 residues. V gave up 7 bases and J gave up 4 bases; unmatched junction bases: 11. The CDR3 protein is CASQREAYDYEQYF. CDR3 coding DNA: TGCGCCAGCCAACGGGAGGCTTACGATTACGAGCAGTACTTC.